A selection of T cell receptor beta chains follows, all from one sample in a study of immune characterization of retroperitoneal liposarcoma. A single record per CDR3 protein comes from TCRdb applying MiXCR to the PCR reads. The data contain 9,500 to 13,000 distinct CDR3 sequences, about a quarter of them singletons. Sequences were obtained from tumor tissue. These receptors were taken from a male donor with retroperitoneal liposarcoma. Each CDR3 is given with its conserved first and last residue. The order of the fields is CDR3 DNA, CDR3 protein, clone size, D gene, J gene, V gene. The D gene is left open where the match is weak. The size of a clone is reported for some rows only, either as once, few or many, or as a class for expanded clones.

TGTGCCAGCAGTGCTTTACTCCCAGGGGAGACCCAGTACTTC	CASSALLPGETQYF	few	.	TRBJ2-5	TRBV6-1
TGTGCCAGCAGTTACGTCCTAAATCCCCTGGAGACCCAGTACTTC	CASSYVLNPLETQYF	few	.	TRBJ2-5	TRBV6-6
TGTGCCAGCAGCTTAGCTTTTGGGGGAACCTACGAGCAGTACTTC	CASSLAFGGTYEQYF	many	.	TRBJ2-7	TRBV11-2
TGTGCCAGCATCGACAGGGGTAGGCAGTTCTTC	CASIDRGRQFF	few	TRBD1	TRBJ2-1	TRBV6-1
TGTGCCAGCAGCCCCCTACGGGGGGGATCCTACGAGCAGTTCTTC	CASSPLRGGSYEQFF	medium-sized	TRBD2	TRBJ2-1	TRBV7-2
TGTGCCAGCAGTTACTTCCAAATCCAAGAGACCCAGTACTTC	CASSYFQIQETQYF	.	.	TRBJ2-5	TRBV6-6
TGTGCCAGCACCCGGGGCAGGGACTCCTACGAGCAGTTCTTC	CASTRGRDSYEQFF	medium-sized	.	TRBJ2-1	TRBV7-6
TGTGCCAGCAGCGGGAGGAGGAACGAGCAGTACTTC	CASSGRRNEQYF	.	.	TRBJ2-7	TRBV7-2
TGTGCCAGCAGCCGGACAGGGGGCGGTTTCTATGGCTACACCTTC	CASSRTGGGFYGYTF	.	TRBD1	TRBJ1-2	TRBV11-2
TGTGCCAGCAGTGACCCGGGACAGGGGGGCAATGAGCAGTACTTC	CASSDPGQGGNEQYF	.	TRBD1	TRBJ2-7	TRBV6-5
TGTGCCAGCAGTTTCGGGTATCAAAGGGGGAACACTGAAGCTTTCTTT	CASSFGYQRGNTEAFF	.	.	TRBJ1-1	TRBV12-3/TRBV12-4
TGTGCCAGCAGTCAGAGCGGTAATACGCAGTATTTT	CASSQSGNTQYF	medium-sized	.	TRBJ2-3	TRBV27
TGTGCCAGCGAAGTTACAGATACGCAGTATTTT	CASEVTDTQYF	.	.	TRBJ2-3	TRBV7-2
TGTGCCAGCAGTTTAGTGGCGGGCATGGACTATGGCTACACCTTC	CASSLVAGMDYGYTF	few	.	TRBJ1-2	TRBV12-3/TRBV12-4
TGTGCCAGCAGTTTTCTAGTCAATAACGAGCAGTTCTTC	CASSFLVNNEQFF	few	.	TRBJ2-1	TRBV12-3/TRBV12-4
TGTGCCAGCAGTTACAGCAGAGGCAGGGACTTTAGGGAGACCCAGTACTTC	CASSYSRGRDFRETQYF	few	.	TRBJ2-5	TRBV6-1
TGCGCCAGCAGTGGAGCAACCCTGAACACCGGGGAGCTGTTTTTT	CASSGATLNTGELFF	.	.	TRBJ2-2	TRBV10-1
TGTGCCAGCAGTGAGCCATCTAGCGGCTCCTACAATGAGCAGTACTTC	CASSEPSSGSYNEQYF	few	TRBD2	TRBJ2-7	TRBV6-1
TGTGCCAGCAGCTTAGTTGCGGGAAGGTCCACCGGGAAAGACGCGAACACCGGGGAGCTGTTTTTT	CASSLVAGRSTGKDANTGELFF	medium-sized	.	TRBJ2-2	TRBV7-6
TGTGCCAGCAGTGAAGACGGGACAGCCTATGGCTACACCTTC	CASSEDGTAYGYTF	.	TRBD1	TRBJ1-2	TRBV6-1
TGTGCCAGCAGCTTCTCCACTGAAGCTTTCTTT	CASSFSTEAFF	few	.	TRBJ1-1	TRBV11-3
TGTGCCAGCAGGAGCGGGAGCACAGATACGCAGTATTTT	CASRSGSTDTQYF	.	.	TRBJ2-3	TRBV6-1
TGTGCCACCAGTGATTTGCCGTTTGGGTTTACTAGCGGGGCTAACAATGAGCAGTTCTTC	CATSDLPFGFTSGANNEQFF	.	TRBD2	TRBJ2-1	TRBV24-1
TGTGCCAGCAGTTCGCTAGCGGGGGGGCCAGCCGACAATGAGCAGTTCTTC	CASSSLAGGPADNEQFF	medium-sized	TRBD2	TRBJ2-1	TRBV6-1
TGTGCCAGCAGTTCCTTTACAGATACGCAGTATTTT	CASSSFTDTQYF	few	.	TRBJ2-3	TRBV27
TGTGCCAGCAGCTCTATAGCTGGGACCCAAGAGACCCAGTTCTTC	CASSSIAGTQETQFF	.	.	TRBJ2-1	TRBV7-8
TGTGCCAGCAGTTTTACAGGATGGGGCTACGAGCAGTTCTTC	CASSFTGWGYEQFF	.	.	TRBJ2-1	TRBV27
TGTGCCAGCAGCTTTCATAGGGAGGCCCAGTTCTTC	CASSFHREAQFF	medium-sized	.	TRBJ2-1	TRBV7-2
TGTGCCAGCAGTTCGGGACTCCTCCAGTACTTC	CASSSGLLQYF	many	.	TRBJ2-5	TRBV12-3/TRBV12-4
TGTGCCACCATGGAGCTGGCCGGGGAGCTGTTTTTT	CATMELAGELFF	.	.	TRBJ2-2	TRBV12-3/TRBV12-4
TGTGCCAGCAGCTTATTTAGGCTAGCGGGAACCCAAGAGACCCAGTTCTTC	CASSLFRLAGTQETQFF	many	TRBD2	TRBJ2-1	TRBV7-6
TGTGCCAGCAGCGCCGGGACTAGCGGGACCTTGGGTGAGCAGTACTTC	CASSAGTSGTLGEQYF	medium-sized	TRBD2	TRBJ2-5	TRBV7-2
TGCGCCAGCAGTTTTGGACAGAATGAGCAGTTCTTC	CASSFGQNEQFF	.	.	TRBJ2-1	TRBV10-1
TGTGCCAGCAGTAAAAAAGCGGGAGGGCGACGAGAGACCCAGTACTTC	CASSKKAGGRRETQYF	few	TRBD2	TRBJ2-5	TRBV6-1
TGTGCCAGCAGTTACTATCGGGACGTCGGCTACACCTTC	CASSYYRDVGYTF	many	.	TRBJ1-2	TRBV6-6
TGTGCCAGCAGCTTACGGGGACTAGCGGGGGGGCAAGAGACCCAGTACTTC	CASSLRGLAGGQETQYF	few	TRBD2	TRBJ2-5	TRBV11-2
TGTGCCAGCAGCTCCCGACTCGTGGGGACCCAGTTCTTC	CASSSRLVGTQFF	.	.	TRBJ2-1	TRBV7-2
TGTGCCAGCACCCTCTCGTCGACAGGGGGCAAGACCCAGTACTTC	CASTLSSTGGKTQYF	medium-sized	TRBD1	TRBJ2-5	TRBV6-1
TGTGCCAGCAGCTCGGACAGGGGCTATGGCTACACCTTC	CASSSDRGYGYTF	few	TRBD1	TRBJ1-2	TRBV6-1
TGTGCCAGCAGCCCCACTTGGGGACTAGCGGGACGGGGGGAGCAGTACTTC	CASSPTWGLAGRGEQYF	.	TRBD2	TRBJ2-5	TRBV7-6
TGTGCCAGCAAGGAGACAGGGACGTACGAGCAGTACTTC	CASKETGTYEQYF	many	TRBD1	TRBJ2-7	TRBV6-1
TGTGCCAGCAGTGACAAGAGTGAGCAGTTCTTC	CASSDKSEQFF	few	.	TRBJ2-1	TRBV6-1